This T cell receptor beta chain was identified in a study of beta chain features in type 1 diabetes. Study as a whole: Researchers looked at about 110 million sorted cells across all samples.

Purities over 95% were achieved in all sorted populations. Study-level findings and limits: Within the patient group, naive, central memory and Treg TCRB repertoires appeared more similar to each other than within healthy donors. Type 1 diabetes patients showed a moderate but significant shortening of TCRB CDR3s in all four CD4+ subsets.

In its sample, this clone was seen a few times. The antigen is undetermined. The isolated RNA, all of it, was reverse transcribed, so expressed TCRB transcripts were what got sequenced. Produced via immunoSEQ multiplex PCR; TCRdb's table is partial and in-frame only. The sample lists about 700,000 clones, around 15% occurring once. This TCR was sampled from a man aged 18 to 29 with type 1 diabetes. The sequencing sample was made of naive CD4+ T cells from blood.

CDR3 in amino acids: CASSLWRLITGELFF. The CDR3 region has the DNA TGTGCCAGCAGCTTATGGCGTCTTATCACCGGGGAGCTGTTTTTT. The rearrangement links TRBV7-9 to TRBJ2-2; unclear D gene. Germline-derived CDR1 and CDR2 are SEHNR and FQNEAQ (reference sequence). Trimming took off 2 bases at V and 4 bases at J, with 11 bases between the two ends. This CDR3 has 15 amino acids.